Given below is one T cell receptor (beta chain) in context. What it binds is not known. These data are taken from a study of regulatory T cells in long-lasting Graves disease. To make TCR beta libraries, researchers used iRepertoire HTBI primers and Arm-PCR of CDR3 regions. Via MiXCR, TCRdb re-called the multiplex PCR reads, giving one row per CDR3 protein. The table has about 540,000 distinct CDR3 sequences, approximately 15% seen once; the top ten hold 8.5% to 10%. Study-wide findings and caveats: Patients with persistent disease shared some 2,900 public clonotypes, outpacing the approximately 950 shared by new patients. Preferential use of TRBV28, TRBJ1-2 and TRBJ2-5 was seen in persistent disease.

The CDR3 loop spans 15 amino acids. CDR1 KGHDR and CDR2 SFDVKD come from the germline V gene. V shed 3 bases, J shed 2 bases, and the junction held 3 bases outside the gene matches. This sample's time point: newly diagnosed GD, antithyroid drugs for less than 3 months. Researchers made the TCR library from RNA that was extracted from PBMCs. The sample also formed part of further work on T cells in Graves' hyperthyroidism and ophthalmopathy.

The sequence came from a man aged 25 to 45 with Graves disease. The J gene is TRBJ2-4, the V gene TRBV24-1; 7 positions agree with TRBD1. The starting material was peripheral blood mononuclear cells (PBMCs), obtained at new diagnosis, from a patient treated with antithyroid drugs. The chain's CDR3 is CATSDDRDPKNIQYF. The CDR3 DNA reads TGTGCCACCAGTGATGACAGGGACCCCAAAAACATTCAGTACTTC.